The entry below gives a single TCR beta chain sequence along with its context. Antigen: not known. Germline lookup yields CDR1 MNHEY and CDR2 SVGEGT. The CDR3 has 13 amino acids. Trimming stripped 6 bases from V and 5 bases from J, with 13 bases between. This specimen comes from a study of blood T cells in healthy people across ages. Notes on the study in general: Roughly linear declines in TCR beta diversity per million T cells occurred with age.

The authors ran a second PCR of about 7 to 12 cycles using a sample-barcoded 5' primer and a J-beta primer mix. Each cDNA molecule was tagged by a template-switch adaptor with 12 random nucleotides. TCRdb used MiXCR to reprocess the 5' RACE reads, holding one entry per CDR3 protein. This table has about 1.4 million distinct CDR3 sequences, approximately 59% appearing once. The source is a man aged 18 to 29 in good health. The sequenced sample was blood. J is TRBJ1-1 and V is TRBV6-2 or TRBV6-3; D might be TRBD1 (5 bases). In DNA, the CDR3 is TGTGCCAGCAGCAACAGGCGGGGTACTGAAGCTTTCTTT. Amino acids: CASSNRRGTEAFF.